This T cell receptor (beta chain) was found in a study of blood T cells in healthy people across ages. A second roughly 6 to 11 cycle PCR used barcoded and J-beta primers. TCRdb passed the 5' RACE reads through MiXCR, listing each CDR3 protein once. There are around 870,000 distinct CDR3 sequences in the sample; around 28% occur only once, and roughly 17% lies in the top ten. This clonotype was counted many times. Germline V gene sequence: CDR1 MNHEY, CDR2 SMNVEV (reference sequence). The trim removed 4 bases at V and 7 bases at J, leaving 16 bases unmatched. The CDR3 consists of 17 residues. Specimen: blood. The chain has TRBV27 and TRBJ1-2; 9 bases match TRBD1. This receptor was obtained from a woman over 75 in good health. This CDR3 reads CASSSPPRGQGRVGYTF. The CDR3 coding sequence is TGTGCCAGCAGTTCCCCTCCCCGAGGACAGGGGAGGGTTGGCTACACCTTC.